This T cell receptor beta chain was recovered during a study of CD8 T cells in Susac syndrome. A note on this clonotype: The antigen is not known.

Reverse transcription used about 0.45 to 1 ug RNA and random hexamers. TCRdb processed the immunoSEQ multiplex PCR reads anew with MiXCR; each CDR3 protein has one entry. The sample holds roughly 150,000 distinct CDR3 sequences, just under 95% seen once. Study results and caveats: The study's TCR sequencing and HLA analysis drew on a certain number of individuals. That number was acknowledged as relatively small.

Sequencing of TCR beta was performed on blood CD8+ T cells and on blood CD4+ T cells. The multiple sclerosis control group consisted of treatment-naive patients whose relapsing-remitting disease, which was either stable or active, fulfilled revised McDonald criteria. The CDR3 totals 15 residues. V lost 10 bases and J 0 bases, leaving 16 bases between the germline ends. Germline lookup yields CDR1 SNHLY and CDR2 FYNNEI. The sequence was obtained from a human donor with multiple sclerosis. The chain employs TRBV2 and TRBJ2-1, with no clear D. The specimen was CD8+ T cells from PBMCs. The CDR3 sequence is CATQTDISSYNEQFF. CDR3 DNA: TGTGCCACTCAGACTGATATCAGCTCCTACAATGAGCAGTTCTTC.